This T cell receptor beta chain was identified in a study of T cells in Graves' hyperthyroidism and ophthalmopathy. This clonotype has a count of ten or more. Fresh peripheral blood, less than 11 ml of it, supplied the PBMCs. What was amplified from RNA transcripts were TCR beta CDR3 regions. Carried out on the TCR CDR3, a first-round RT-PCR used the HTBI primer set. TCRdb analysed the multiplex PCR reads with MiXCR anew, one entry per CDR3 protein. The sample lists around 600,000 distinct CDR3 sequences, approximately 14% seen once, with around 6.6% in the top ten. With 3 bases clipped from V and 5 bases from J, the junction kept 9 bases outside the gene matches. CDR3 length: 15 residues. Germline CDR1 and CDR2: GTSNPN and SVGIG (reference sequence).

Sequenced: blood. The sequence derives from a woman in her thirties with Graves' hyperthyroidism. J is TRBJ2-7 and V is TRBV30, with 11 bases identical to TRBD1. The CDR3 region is CAWRRGGQGVHEQYF. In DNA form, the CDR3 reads TGTGCCTGGAGACGCGGGGGACAGGGGGTCCACGAGCAGTACTTC.